This TCR beta chain is from a study of early T cells in non-severe SARS-CoV-2 infection. Study background: Unsorted whole-blood RNA was sequenced in bulk, leaving chains unpaired. General study results and limits: Anti-spike CD8 responses were favored in VDJdb matching, and private and CD4 specificities were missed.

Remarks on this clonotype: Antigen unknown. A much larger clone sits a single nucleotide away, making a read error possible.

The TCR library protocol attached unique molecular identifiers to the individual cDNA molecules. In TCRdb, the 5' RACE reads were re-called with MiXCR into one record per CDR3 protein. The table records roughly 53,000 distinct CDR3 sequences, 8.5% to 12% of them present only once. CDR3 size: 15 residues. With V trimmed by 5 bases and J by 3 bases, 6 bases remained unmatched. The sequence was obtained from an adult who was a healthcare worker with PCR-confirmed SARS-CoV-2 infection or an uninfected control (not recorded which). Sequenced input: whole blood. This chain links TRBV12-3 or TRBV12-4 with TRBJ2-2, with 7 bases lining up with TRBD2. CDR3 sequence: CASSPRLADTGELFF. In nucleotides, the CDR3 is TGTGCCAGCAGTCCCAGACTAGCAGACACCGGGGAGCTGTTTTTT.